Below are 26 T cell receptor beta chains sequenced from a single sample in a study of blood T cell repertoires in COVID-19. Clones were read by immunoSEQ multiplex PCR, and TCRdb kept only the in-frame ones, dropping some. The sample includes 170,000 or so clones, over 75% of them seen just once. Input material: peripheral blood. These TCRs come from a man between 70 and 80 years old with active or convalescent COVID-19.

The chain joins TRBV18 to TRBJ1-1; D is perhaps TRBD1 (5 bases). Trimming took 3 bases from V and 11 from J, leaving 10 bases between them. The germline CDR1 and CDR2 sequences are KGHSH and LQKENI. The CDR3 has 11 residues. The CDR3 here is CASSPEQEAFF. The DNA of the CDR3 is TGTGCCAGCTCACCCGAACAGGAGGCTTTCTTT.

The chain employs TRBV5-5 and TRBJ1-1; D is uncertain. V lost 0 bases, J lost 13 bases, and 19 bases lay in between. Germline V gene data show CDR1 as SGHKS and CDR2 as YYEKEE (reference sequence). This CDR3 comprises 14 residues. The CDR3 reads CASSLGQTTPSGFF. Here the CDR3 DNA reads TGTGCCAGCAGCTTGGGGCAGACTACCCCTTCAGGTTTCTTT.

CDR3: CASSSGASSSTRELFF. CDR3 sequence (DNA): TGTGCCAGCAGCTCTGGGGCCTCCTCATCCACTCGGGAGCTGTTTTTT. This sequence joins TRBV11-3 and TRBJ2-2; weak D call: TRBD1 (5 bases). The ends were cut back, 4 bases at V and 9 bases at J, with 21 bases in the middle. The germline V gene encodes CDR1 SGHNT and CDR2 YENEEA. The CDR3 covers 16 residues.

The rearrangement links TRBV7-9 to TRBJ2-1; D possibly corresponds to TRBD2 (6 bases). Germline V lookup: CDR1 SEHNR, CDR2 FQNEAQ (reference sequence). This CDR3 contains 15 residues. With 2 bases removed from V and 0 bases from J, the gap between germline ends came to 8 bases. The CDR3 here is CASSLLGGSYNEQFF. The CDR3 region has the DNA TGTGCCAGCAGCTTACTCGGGGGCTCCTACAATGAGCAGTTCTTC.

The V gene is TRBV5-1, the J gene TRBJ2-1; 7 bases agree with TRBD2. V lost 0 bases to trimming and J lost 3 bases; unmatched junction nucleotides: 3. CDR1 SGHRS and CDR2 YFSETQ come from the germline V gene. The CDR3 is made up of 15 amino acids. CDR3 residues: CASSLDGGDYNEQFF. CDR3 DNA sequence: TGCGCCAGCAGCTTGGATGGGGGGGACTACAATGAGCAGTTCTTC.

V usage is TRBV29-1 and J usage is TRBJ2-1; possible D gene TRBD1, 5 bases. CDR1 is SQVTM and CDR2 is ANQGSEA in the germline V gene. V was shortened by 3 bases and J by 9 bases, with 12 bases between the two germline ends. The CDR3 covers 12 residues. Here the CDR3 DNA reads TGCAGCGTTGATTTCAGGGTGGGTGAGCAGTTCTTC. Its protein product is CSVDFRVGEQFF.

This clone was seen ten or more times. The chain carries TRBV10-3 and TRBJ2-7; possible D gene TRBD2, 6 bases. There are 15 residues in the CDR3. The V end lost 8 bases, the J end lost 2 bases, and 19 bases lay between the germline ends. Germline V gives CDR1 ENHRY, CDR2 SYGVKD. CDR3 bases: TGTGCCATCCGCGCCGGGACTCAAGGAACCTACGAGCAGTACTTC. This translates into CAIRAGTQGTYEQYF.

The V gene is TRBV6-5, the J gene TRBJ1-1, with TRBD1 as a possible D gene (5 bases). The V gene's germline CDR1 is MNHEY and CDR2 SVGAGI. Trimming cost V 2 bases and J 2 bases, with 9 bases left between them. This CDR3 comprises 14 residues. The CDR3 DNA follows: TGTGCCAGCAGTTACGGAGGGGATAACACTGAAGCTTTCTTT. This sequence encodes CASSYGGDNTEAFF.

This clone was detected once. The rearrangement links TRBV19 to TRBJ2-2, with D possibly TRBD2 on 6 matching bases. The CDR3 is 17 residues long. V was pared by 3 bases and J by 2 bases, with 16 bases between. The germline V gene encodes CDR1 LNHDA and CDR2 SQIVND (reference sequence). This chain's CDR3 is CASSIRSGQGNTGELFF. The CDR3 bases are TGTGCCAGTAGTATCCGGAGCGGGCAGGGAAACACCGGGGAGCTGTTTTTT.

The chain carries TRBV27 and TRBJ2-3, with a tentative D call TRBD2 (6 bases). Germline V gene lookup returns CDR1 MNHEY and CDR2 SMNVEV (reference sequence). The V end was cut by 6 bases, the J end by 9 bases, with 22 bases between. The CDR3 consists of 15 residues. This chain's CDR3 is CASSPSGSQGSTQYF. The CDR3 coding sequence is TGTGCCAGCAGCCCATCCGGGAGCCAGGGCAGCACGCAGTATTTT.

This clone was seen a single time. The junction does not match germline at one end; this may be a read error. This sequence joins TRBV7-7 and TRBJ2-5; D gene uncertain. Germline V CDR1 and CDR2: SSHAT, FNYEAQ (reference sequence). The CDR3 has 16 amino acids. For the CDR3, the DNA is TGTGCTAGCAGCTTGCACCGACCCTCAACAGAAGAGACCCAGTACTTC. It specifies CASSLHRPSTEETQYF. Variable domain in full (rest from reference TRBV7-7 and TRBJ2-5): GAGVSQSPRYKVTKRGQDVTLRCDPISSHATLYWYQQALGQGPEFLTYFNYEAQPDKSGLPSDRFSAERPEGSISTLTIQRTEQRDSAMYRCASSLHRPSTEETQYFGPGTRLLVL.

This chain uses TRBV4-1 with TRBJ2-7, with no clear D. CDR3 size: 15 residues. The V end was cut by 1 base, the J end by 2 bases, with 12 bases between. The germline gives CDR1 MGHRA, CDR2 YSYEKL. CDR3 in DNA: TGCGCCAGCAGCCAAGCATCCCAGGTTCCCTACGAGCAGTACTTC. This codes for CASSQASQVPYEQYF.

J is TRBJ1-4 and V is TRBV7-9; D gene ambiguous. The CDR3 runs to 15 residues. Germline assignment: CDR1 SEHNR and CDR2 FQNEAQ (reference sequence). The V and J ends lost 5 bases and 7 bases respectively, with 17 bases between them. In nucleotides, the CDR3 is TGTGCCAGCAGCGTCCATCAGTCTCGCGGTGAAAAACTGTTTTTT. Translating gives CASSVHQSRGEKLFF.

The chain employs TRBV3-1 (or the pseudogene TRBV3-2) and TRBJ1-3; D ambiguous. The germline CDR1 and CDR2 sequences are LGHDT and YNNKEL (reference sequence). This CDR3 is 13 amino acids long. V gave up 2 bases and J gave up 4 bases, with 6 bases separating them. CDR3 region: CASSQSAGNTIYF. In nucleotides, the CDR3 is TGTGCCAGCAGCCAATCTGCGGGAAACACCATATATTTT.

The chain couples TRBV9 to TRBJ2-2; TRBD1 matches 9 bases. Looked up from germline, CDR1 is SGDLS and CDR2 is YYNGEE. The CDR3 consists of 16 residues. With 3 bases clipped from V and 0 bases from J, the junction kept 3 bases outside the gene matches. CDR3 bases: TGTGCCAGCAGCGGACAGGGGGGCACGAACACCGGGGAGCTGTTTTTT. Translation gives CASSGQGGTNTGELFF. Full variable domain (missing parts from reference TRBV9 and TRBJ2-2): DSGVTQTPKHLITATGQRVTLRCSPRSGDLSVYWYQQSLDQGLQFLIQYYNGEERAKGNILERFSAQQFPDLHSELNLSSLELGDSALYFCASSGQGGTNTGELFFGEGSRLTVL.

V and J are TRBV19 and TRBJ1-1; 7 bases line up with TRBD1. CDR3 length: 14 amino acids. Germline V gene data show CDR1 as LNHDA and CDR2 as SQIVND (reference sequence). The V segment lost 5 bases and the J segment 5 bases; nucleotides outside the gene matches: 8. This chain's CDR3 is CASSSQGFQTEAFF. As DNA, the CDR3 is TGTGCCAGTAGTTCACAGGGGTTCCAGACTGAAGCTTTCTTT.

This chain's CDR3 is CASSQDPTQANTEAFF. The CDR3 DNA reads as TGTGCCAGCAGCCAAGACCCAACACAGGCGAACACTGAAGCTTTCTTT. The rearrangement uses TRBV4-2 and TRBJ1-1; TRBD1 is a possible D gene (5 bases). V gave up 0 bases and J gave up 1 base, with 12 bases separating them. Looked up from germline, CDR1 is LGHNA and CDR2 is YNFKEQ. The CDR3 runs to 16 residues.

The chain has TRBV3-1 (or the pseudogene TRBV3-2) and TRBJ1-2; a weak D match, TRBD1 (5 bases). Germline V gives CDR1 LGHDT, CDR2 YNNKEL (reference sequence). V shed 4 bases and J shed 5 bases, with 8 bases lying between them. The CDR3 contains 12 residues. CDR3 sequence (DNA): TGTGCCAGCAGCCTTCGGGGGTATGGCTACACCTTC. This sequence encodes CASSLRGYGYTF.

This chain uses TRBV28 with TRBJ2-7; 8 bases agree with TRBD1. Germline V CDR1 and CDR2: MDHEN, SYDVKM. The CDR3 runs to 12 residues. Unmatched junction bases numbered 5, after V lost 6 bases and J lost 7 bases. CDR3: CASRTTGEEQYF. The CDR3 nucleotides are TGTGCCAGCAGGACGACAGGGGAAGAGCAGTACTTC.

The genes are TRBV13 and TRBJ1-1; no reliable D call. With 5 bases removed from V and 1 base from J, the gap between germline ends came to 11 bases. The CDR3 is 14 amino acids. Looked up from germline, CDR1 is PRHDT and CDR2 is FYEKMQ (reference sequence). CDR3 sequence (DNA): TGTGCCAGCAGCCGGGAGGGAGGGAACACTGAAGCTTTCTTT. Amino acid sequence: CASSREGGNTEAFF.

This clone was counted between two and nine times. For the CDR3, the DNA is TGTGCCAGCAGTCCCGGGACAGGGCGCAATCAGCCCCAGCATTTT. It encodes CASSPGTGRNQPQHF. This chain connects TRBV7-9 to TRBJ1-5, with TRBD1 matching 9 bases. Germline-derived CDR1 and CDR2 are SEHNR and FQNEAQ (reference sequence). There are 15 residues in the CDR3. Trimming took 6 bases from V and 2 from J; bases not matched to a gene: 5.

The chain joins TRBV3-1 (or the pseudogene TRBV3-2) to TRBJ2-1; maybe TRBD1 (6 bases). This CDR3 region has 15 residues. V was cut by 4 bases and J by 0 bases, with 10 bases left in between. The V gene's germline CDR1 is LGHDT and CDR2 YNNKEL (reference sequence). The CDR3 DNA reads as TGTGCCAGCAGCCGTCAAGGGGGCTCCTACAATGAGCAGTTCTTC. Translating it yields CASSRQGGSYNEQFF.

As DNA, the CDR3 is TGTGCCAGCAGCAAAGCTCAGGGGTTGGACACTGAAGCTTTCTTT. It yields the protein CASSKAQGLDTEAFF. The chain carries TRBV21-1 and TRBJ1-1; the table's D gene call, TRBD1, was not cross checked with the DNA. TRBV21-1 is a listed pseudogene. The CDR3 has 15 amino acids.

The chain links TRBV7-2 to TRBJ1-4; TRBD1 matches 7 bases. This CDR3 region has 15 residues. The germline V gene encodes CDR1 SGHTA and CDR2 FQGNSA. Unmatched junction bases numbered 7, after V lost 5 bases and J lost 4 bases. In DNA, the CDR3 is TGTGCCAGCAGCGGAAGGACAGGTTTTAATGAAAAACTGTTTTTT. Protein: CASSGRTGFNEKLFF.

The gene calls are TRBV7-8 and TRBJ2-7, with 7 bases fitting TRBD1. The length of the CDR3 is 16 residues. The V segment lost 0 bases and the J segment 1 base; nucleotides outside the gene matches: 6. From germline, CDR1 is SGHVS and CDR2 FQNEAQ. The CDR3 DNA is TGTGCCAGCAGCTTAGCTAGAGGGGGCAGTTCCTACGAGCAGTACTTC. Translation gives CASSLARGGSSYEQYF.

The rearrangement links TRBV18 to TRBJ2-3; 11 nucleotides agree with TRBD2. Trimming at V came to 0 bases and at J to 3 bases, leaving 5 bases not matched to a gene. The CDR3 extends over 17 amino acids. Germline V gene data show CDR1 as KGHSH and CDR2 as LQKENI. The CDR3: CASSPPGLAGGTDTQYF. In nucleotides, the CDR3 is TGTGCCAGCTCACCACCAGGGCTAGCGGGGGGTACAGATACGCAGTATTTT. The whole variable domain, remainder taken from reference TRBV18 and TRBJ2-3, is NAGVMQNPRHLVRRRGQEARLRCSPMKGHSHVYWYRQLPEEGLKFMVYLQKENIIDESGMPKERFSAEFPKEGPSILRIQQVVRGDSAAYFCASSPPGLAGGTDTQYFGPGTRLTVL.